This T cell receptor beta chain was captured by sequencing in a study of Ad26.COV2.S vaccination and SARS-CoV-2 variants. Study context: Within the COV1001 Ad26.COV2.S trial arm, the donor was enrolled.

CDR3 length: 15 amino acids. Germline V gene lookup returns CDR1 LGHNA and CDR2 YSLEER. The junction had 6 bases not matched to a gene; V was cut back by 1 base and J by 4 bases. Study-wide points: Non-spike TCR breadth was similar in vaccine and placebo recipients.

The treatment is: some 20 received Ad26.COV2.S at low or high dose, single or two shots; about 5 received placebo; per-sample allocation not given. Sampling was done on day 63 after the first vaccine or placebo injection. What was given as vaccine was an Ad26 vector encoding Wuhan-strain SARS-CoV-2 spike. Sequenced by immunoSEQ multiplex PCR; TCRdb stores in-frame clones only, minus some. The sample has roughly 420,000 clones; approximately 92% are singletons. With regard to this clone: Antigen unknown.

This receptor was taken from a person aged 18-60 years who received the Ad26.COV2.S COVID-19 vaccine or a placebo. This chain connects TRBV4-3 to TRBJ2-7; 8 bases are a match to TRBD2. Sequenced here: peripheral blood, sampled in a trial of Ad26.COV2.S vaccine versus placebo. CDR3 loop: CASSQGPGGAYEQYF. The CDR3 region has the DNA TGCGCCAGCAGCCAAGGGCCCGGGGGGGCATACGAGCAGTACTTC.